This TCR beta chain was profiled in a study of CD8 T cells in Susac syndrome (dated by TCRdb to between 2018 and 2021). General notes on the study: Among the Susac syndrome patients who were sequenced, clinically active disease was present in roughly six and clinical remission was observed in roughly eight. At the time of blood withdrawal, Susac syndrome patients were either therapy-naive, taking corticosteroids (with some also receiving IVIg), or on IVIg alone. The study compared CD8+ T cell repertoire clonality among about a dozen healthy donors, around 14 Susac syndrome patients and some 16 multiple sclerosis patients. Repertoire sequencing was used to test whether CD8+ T cell activation and differentiation in Susac syndrome was antigen driven. Points the paper makes about the study in general: In the total CD8+ and CD8+ TEMRA repertoires, about 16 and five Susac-specific public clones, respectively, were identified. Susac syndrome CD8+ repertoires showed clonal expansion, highest in CD8+ TEMRA cells and greater in clinically active than remitting patients. The number of individuals in the TCR sequencing and HLA analysis was recognized as being relatively small.

The CDR1 and CDR2 encoded by the germline V gene are SGHTA and FQGNSA. A distance of 9 bases separates the germline ends of V and J, which lose 5 bases and 8 bases respectively. Including cysteine and phenylalanine, the CDR3 has 12 amino acids. The DNA shown is the 36-base CDR3, in frame from base 1. High-throughput TCR beta sequencing profiled peripheral blood CD8+ and CD4+ T cells from healthy donors, Susac syndrome patients and multiple sclerosis patients. Recently defined diagnostic criteria for definite or probable disease were met by the Susac syndrome patients. Bulk CD8+ and CD4+ T cells were purified by magnetic negative isolation, while CD8+ TEMRA cells were enriched using FACS. Blood was drawn into EDTA tubes, processed within 24 hours, and PBMCs were isolated by density gradient centrifugation. PBMCs intended for TCR sequencing were frozen in liquid nitrogen and were later thawed in a 37 degrees C water bath. The sorted or isolated CD4+, CD8+ and CD8+ TEMRA cells had a purity of 90% or higher.

RNA was extracted using the RNeasy kit, and about 0.45 to 1 microgram was reverse transcribed with random hexamers. The immunoSEQ multiplex PCR assay, which covers 54 Vbeta and 13 Jbeta segments, was used to amplify TCR beta CDR3 regions. PCR amplification bias was corrected by using a synthetic template baseline for primer optimization and computational correction. For the original study's pipeline: Reads were annotated to V, D and J genes per IMGT and analyzed with immunoSEQ Analyzer, keeping only productive sequences. To calculate clonality, Shannon entropy was normalized by log2 of the number of productive unique sequences and then subtracted from one. For each patient and control, public and private clones were evaluated within the 100 most prevalent clones. Clones were defined as Susac-specific if absent from the healthy and MS cohorts, from 1052 published viral clones and from other ImmuneACCESS disease sequences. Starting from the raw public reads, TCRdb applied fastp trimming at Q25, assembled clones with MiXCR and retained in-frame beta chains. Rows with a matching CDR3 protein are joined into one entry that keeps the most common DNA and genes. The V and J calls come from TCRdb's annotation, not from the publication. The sample table lists 100,000 to 110,000 distinct CDR3 sequences, 95% of them with a count of one. The ten largest make up more than 0.3% of the sample.

About this clonotype: Its binding antigen is unknown. No clone much larger than this one lies a single base away; base qualities are absent.

In this chain, TRBV7-2 is recombined with TRBJ1-4; confidence is insufficient to name the D gene. Sequencing input: CD8+ T cells from PBMCs. This clonotype originated in a human donor with Susac syndrome. The nucleotide sequence is given as TGTGCCAGCAGCCCCGGCGGGGAAAAACTGTTTTTT. The resulting protein is CASSPGGEKLFF. Reference TRBV7-2 and TRBJ1-4 genes cover what lies past the CDR3, so the full variable domain is GAGVSQSPSNKVTEKGKDVELRCDPISGHTALYWYRQSLGQGLEFLIYFQGNSAPDKSGLPSDRFSAERTGGSVSTLTIQRTQQEDSAVYLCASSPGGEKLFFGSGTQLSVL.